What follows is one T cell receptor beta chain and its context. Its antigen is unknown. These data are taken from a study of a mutant IDH1 vaccine in newly diagnosed glioma. As for the study in general: Vaccines were first given 4-6 weeks after radiotherapy alone, or with temozolomide cycles. Study-level points and caveats: Most patients, 90% to 95%, showed vaccine-induced immune responses.

The protocol was immunoSEQ multiplex PCR, while the TCRdb copy is restricted to in-frame clones and leaves out a portion. The sample has 35,000 to 55,000 clones; 81% are singletons. The ends were cut back, 4 bases at V and 5 bases at J, with 14 bases in the middle. Germline V gene sequence: CDR1 SGHTA, CDR2 FQGNSA. The CDR3 consists of 15 residues. Noted time point: week 35, safety follow-up. Each dose of the vaccine consisted of 300 ug of mutant IDH1 20-mer peptide, with topical imiquimod. The sample in question was PBMCs, obtained from a glioma patient whose treatment included an IDH1 peptide vaccine. V is TRBV7-2 and J is TRBJ1-4; D is unresolved. The sequence derives from a woman between 40 and 50 years old with glioma. Some clones in this sample may be carry-over from other donors' samples. The CDR3 DNA reads as TGTGCCAGCAGCTCAGATAGACTTTCCAATGAAAAACTGTTTTTT. This gives the protein CASSSDRLSNEKLFF.